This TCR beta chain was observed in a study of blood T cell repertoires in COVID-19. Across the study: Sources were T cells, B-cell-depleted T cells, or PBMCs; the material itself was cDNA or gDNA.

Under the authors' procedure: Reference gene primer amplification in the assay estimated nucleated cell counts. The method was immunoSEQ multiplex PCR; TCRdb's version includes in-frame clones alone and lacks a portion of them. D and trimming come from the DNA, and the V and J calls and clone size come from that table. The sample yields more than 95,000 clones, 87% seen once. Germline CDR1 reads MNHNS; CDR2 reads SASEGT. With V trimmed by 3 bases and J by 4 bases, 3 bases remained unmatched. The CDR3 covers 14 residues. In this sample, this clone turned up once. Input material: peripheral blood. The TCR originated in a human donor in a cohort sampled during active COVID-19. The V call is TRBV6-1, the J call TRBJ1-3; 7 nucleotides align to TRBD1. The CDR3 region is CASSDRDSGNTIYF. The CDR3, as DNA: TGTGCCAGCAGTGACCGGGACAGCGGAAACACCATATATTTT.